This record looks at one T cell receptor (beta chain) sequence and its context. Original handling: Amplifying reference gene primers gave estimates of nucleated cell counts. Assay: immunoSEQ multiplex PCR; the TCRdb copy retains only in-frame clones and omits some. V, J and clone size were drawn from that table, and D and trimming were deduced from the DNA. Of roughly 500,000 clones listed, roughly 89% are singletons. The CDR3 has 16 residues. This sample was taken from a study of blood T cell repertoires in COVID-19. Study at large: Sites across the United States, Italy and Spain contributed samples from acute and convalescent COVID-19. PBMCs, B-cell-depleted T cells, or T cells provided the cDNA or gDNA that made up the material.

Enrolled during active infection, Seattle patients were then followed longitudinally. Material for sequencing was peripheral blood. This TCR derives from a man between 18 and 29 years old with COVID-19, enrolled during active disease. This rearrangement joins TRBV21-1 to TRBJ2-3; the table's D call of TRBD2 was not tested on the DNA. TRBV21-1 is a recognized pseudogene. CDR3 in amino acids: CASSAGTSGYTDTQYF. In nucleotides, the CDR3 is TGTGCCAGCAGCGCCGGGACTAGCGGTTACACAGATACGCAGTATTTT.